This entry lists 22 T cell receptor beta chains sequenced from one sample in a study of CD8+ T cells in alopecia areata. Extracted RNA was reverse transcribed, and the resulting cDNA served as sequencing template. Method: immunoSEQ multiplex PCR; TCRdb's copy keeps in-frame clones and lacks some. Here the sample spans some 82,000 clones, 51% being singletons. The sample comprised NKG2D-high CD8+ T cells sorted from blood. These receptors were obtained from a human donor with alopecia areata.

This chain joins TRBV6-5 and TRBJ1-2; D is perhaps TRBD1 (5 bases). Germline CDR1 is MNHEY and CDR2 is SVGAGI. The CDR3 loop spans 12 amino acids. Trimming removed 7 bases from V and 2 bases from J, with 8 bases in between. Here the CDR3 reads CASMAGNYGYTF. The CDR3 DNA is TGTGCCAGCATGGCAGGGAACTATGGCTACACCTTC.

The CDR3 DNA reads as TGTGCCAGCAGTGACCGGGACAGGGCGTACGAGCAGTACTTC. It is translated as CASSDRDRAYEQYF. The chain links TRBV2 to TRBJ2-7; 9 bases map to TRBD1. The CDR3 totals 14 residues. Per the germline V gene, CDR1 is SNHLY and CDR2 is FYNNEI. Trimming at V came to 3 bases and at J to 4 bases, leaving 4 bases not matched to a gene.

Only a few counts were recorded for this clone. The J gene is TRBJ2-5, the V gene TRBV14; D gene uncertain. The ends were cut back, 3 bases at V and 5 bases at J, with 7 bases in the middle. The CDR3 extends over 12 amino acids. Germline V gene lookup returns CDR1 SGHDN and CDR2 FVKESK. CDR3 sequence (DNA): TGTGCCAGCAGCCAGCTTAAGGAGACCCAGTACTTC. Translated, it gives CASSQLKETQYF. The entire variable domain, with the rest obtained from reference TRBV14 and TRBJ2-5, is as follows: EAGVTQFPSHSVIEKGQTVTLRCDPISGHDNLYWYRRVMGKEIKFLLHFVKESKQDESGMPNNRFLAERTGGTYSTLKVQPAELEDSGVYFCASSQLKETQYFGPGTRLLVL.

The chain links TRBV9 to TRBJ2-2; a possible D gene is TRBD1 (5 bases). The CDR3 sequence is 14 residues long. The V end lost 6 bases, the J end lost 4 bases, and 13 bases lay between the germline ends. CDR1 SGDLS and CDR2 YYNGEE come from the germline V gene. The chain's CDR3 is CASNGASGTGELFF. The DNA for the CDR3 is TGTGCCAGCAATGGGGCTTCGGGCACCGGGGAGCTGTTTTTT.

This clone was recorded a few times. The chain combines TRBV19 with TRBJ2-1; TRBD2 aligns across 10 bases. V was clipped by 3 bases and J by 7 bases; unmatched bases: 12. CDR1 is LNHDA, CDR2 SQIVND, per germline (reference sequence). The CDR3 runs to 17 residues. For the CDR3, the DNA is TGTGCCAGTAGTATTCGACCTAGCGGGAGCGGTAATAATGAGCAGTTCTTC. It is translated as CASSIRPSGSGNNEQFF.

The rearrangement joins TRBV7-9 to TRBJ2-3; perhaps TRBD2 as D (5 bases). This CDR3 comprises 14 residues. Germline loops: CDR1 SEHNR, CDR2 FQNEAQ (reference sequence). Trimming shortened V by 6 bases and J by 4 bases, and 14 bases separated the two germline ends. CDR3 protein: CASSRTLEADTQYF. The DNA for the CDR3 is TGTGCCAGCAGTAGAACCTTGGAGGCAGATACGCAGTATTTT.

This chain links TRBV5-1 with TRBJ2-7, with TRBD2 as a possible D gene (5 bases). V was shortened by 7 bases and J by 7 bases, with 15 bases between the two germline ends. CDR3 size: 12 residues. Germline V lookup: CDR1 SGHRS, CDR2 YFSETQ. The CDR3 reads CASGLTIQEQYF. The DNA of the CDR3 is TGCGCCAGCGGTCTGACTATTCAGGAGCAGTACTTC.

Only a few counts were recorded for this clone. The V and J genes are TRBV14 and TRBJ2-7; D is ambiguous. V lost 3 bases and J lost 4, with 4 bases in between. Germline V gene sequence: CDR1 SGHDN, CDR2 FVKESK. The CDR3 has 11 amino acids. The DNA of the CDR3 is TGTGCCAGCAGCCAGGGGTACGAGCAGTACTTC. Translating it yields CASSQGYEQYF.

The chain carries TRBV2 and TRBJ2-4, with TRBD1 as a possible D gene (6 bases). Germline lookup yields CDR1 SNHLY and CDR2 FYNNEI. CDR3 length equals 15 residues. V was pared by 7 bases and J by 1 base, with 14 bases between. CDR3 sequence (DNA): TGTGCCAGCAAGGGACATGAAACGGCCAAAAACATTCAGTACTTC. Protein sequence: CASKGHETAKNIQYF.

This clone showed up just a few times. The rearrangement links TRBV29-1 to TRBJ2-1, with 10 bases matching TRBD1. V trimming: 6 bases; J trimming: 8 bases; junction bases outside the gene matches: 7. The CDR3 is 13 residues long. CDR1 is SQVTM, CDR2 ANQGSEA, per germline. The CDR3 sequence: CSVAGTGVDEQFF. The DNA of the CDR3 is TGCAGCGTCGCCGGGACAGGGGTGGATGAGCAGTTCTTC.

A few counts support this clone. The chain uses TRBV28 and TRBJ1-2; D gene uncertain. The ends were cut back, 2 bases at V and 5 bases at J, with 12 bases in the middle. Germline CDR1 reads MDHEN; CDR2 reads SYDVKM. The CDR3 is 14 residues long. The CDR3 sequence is CASSLGSGLYGYTF. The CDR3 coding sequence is TGTGCCAGCAGTTTAGGGTCGGGGTTGTATGGCTACACCTTC.

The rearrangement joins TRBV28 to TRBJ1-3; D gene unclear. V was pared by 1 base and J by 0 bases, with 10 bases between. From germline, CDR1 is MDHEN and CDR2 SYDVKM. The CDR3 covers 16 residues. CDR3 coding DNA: TGTGCCAGCAGTTTATTGTCAGCTCGCTCTGGAAACACCATATATTTT. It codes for CASSLLSARSGNTIYF.

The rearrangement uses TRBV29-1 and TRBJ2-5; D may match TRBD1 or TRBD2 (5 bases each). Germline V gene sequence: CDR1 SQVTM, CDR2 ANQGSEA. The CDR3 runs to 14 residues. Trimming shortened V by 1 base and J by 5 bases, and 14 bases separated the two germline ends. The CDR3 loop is CSVEGGLGRETQYF. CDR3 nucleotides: TGCAGCGTTGAAGGGGGGTTGGGTAGGGAGACCCAGTACTTC.

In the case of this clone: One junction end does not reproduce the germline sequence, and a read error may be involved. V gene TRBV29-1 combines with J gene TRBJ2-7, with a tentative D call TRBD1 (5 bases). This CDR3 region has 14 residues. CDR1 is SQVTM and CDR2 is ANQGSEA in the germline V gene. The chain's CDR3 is CNVYRSRESYEQYF. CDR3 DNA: TGCAACGTTTACCGGAGCAGGGAAAGTTACGAGCAGTACTTC.

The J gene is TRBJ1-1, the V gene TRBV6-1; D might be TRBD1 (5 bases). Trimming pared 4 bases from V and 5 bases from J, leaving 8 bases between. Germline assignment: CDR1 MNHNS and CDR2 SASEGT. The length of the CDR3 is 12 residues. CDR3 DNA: TGTGCCAGCAGTGTGGGGGAGACTGAAGCTTTCTTT. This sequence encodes CASSVGETEAFF.

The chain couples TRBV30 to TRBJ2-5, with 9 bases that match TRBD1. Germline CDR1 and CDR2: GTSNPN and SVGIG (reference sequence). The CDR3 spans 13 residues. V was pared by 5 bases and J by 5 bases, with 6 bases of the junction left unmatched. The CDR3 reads CAWEQGAGETQYF. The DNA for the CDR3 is TGTGCCTGGGAACAGGGGGCGGGGGAGACCCAGTACTTC.

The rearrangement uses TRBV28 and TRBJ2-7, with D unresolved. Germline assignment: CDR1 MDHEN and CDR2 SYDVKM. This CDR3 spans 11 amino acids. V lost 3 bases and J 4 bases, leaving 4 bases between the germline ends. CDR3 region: CASSFLYEQYF. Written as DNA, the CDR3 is TGTGCCAGCAGTTTCCTGTACGAGCAGTACTTC.

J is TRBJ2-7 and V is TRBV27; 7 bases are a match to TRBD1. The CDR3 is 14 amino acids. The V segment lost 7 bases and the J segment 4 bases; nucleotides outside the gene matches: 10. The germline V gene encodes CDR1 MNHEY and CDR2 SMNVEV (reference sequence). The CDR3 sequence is CASMSWDSPYEQYF. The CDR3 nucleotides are TGTGCCAGCATGTCGTGGGACAGTCCTTACGAGCAGTACTTC.

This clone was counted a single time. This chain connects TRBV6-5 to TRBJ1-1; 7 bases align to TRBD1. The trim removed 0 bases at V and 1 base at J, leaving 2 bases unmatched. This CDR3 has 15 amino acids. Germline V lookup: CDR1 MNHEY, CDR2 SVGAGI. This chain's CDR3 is CASSYSAGGNTEAFF. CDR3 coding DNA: TGTGCCAGCAGTTACTCAGCAGGGGGGAACACTGAAGCTTTCTTT.

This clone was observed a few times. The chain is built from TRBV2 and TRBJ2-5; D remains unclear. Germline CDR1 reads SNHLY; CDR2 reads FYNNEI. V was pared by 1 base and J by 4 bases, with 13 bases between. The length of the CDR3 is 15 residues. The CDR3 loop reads CASSEDDPRGETQYF. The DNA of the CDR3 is TGTGCCAGCAGTGAAGACGACCCTCGAGGAGAGACCCAGTACTTC.

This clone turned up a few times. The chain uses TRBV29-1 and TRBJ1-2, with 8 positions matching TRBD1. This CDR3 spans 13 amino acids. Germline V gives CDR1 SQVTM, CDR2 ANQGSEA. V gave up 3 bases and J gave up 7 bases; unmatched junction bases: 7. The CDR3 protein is CSVDVGQGAGYTF. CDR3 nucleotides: TGCAGCGTTGATGTCGGACAGGGTGCTGGCTACACCTTC.

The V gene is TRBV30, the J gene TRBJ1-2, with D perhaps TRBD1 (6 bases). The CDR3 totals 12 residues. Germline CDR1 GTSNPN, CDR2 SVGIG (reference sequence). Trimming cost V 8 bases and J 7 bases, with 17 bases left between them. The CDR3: CATTGGPPGYTF. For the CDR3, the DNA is TGTGCCACCACGGGGGGGCCCCCTGGCTACACCTTC.